Shown below are 7 T cell receptor beta chains from a single sample sequenced in a study of identical twins. TCRdb re-derived calls from the 5' RACE reads in MiXCR, one entry per CDR3 protein. The sample comprises roughly 720,000 distinct CDR3 sequences, approximately 18% of which are singletons, and roughly 14% rests with the top ten. This sample was also put to use in a study of T cells expressing NK-cell markers.

The material sequenced was PBMCs. All receptors come from a woman aged 18-35 years in good health.

This clonotype was detected only a few times. This chain joins TRBV2 and TRBJ1-1; tentatively, D is TRBD1 (5 bases). Trimming shortened V by 5 bases and J by 2 bases, and 15 bases separated the two germline ends. CDR3 length: 15 residues. CDR1 and CDR2 (germline): SNHLY, FYNNEI. CDR3 amino acids: CASSQDWTFNTEAFF. For the CDR3, the DNA is TGTGCCAGCAGTCAAGATTGGACATTTAACACTGAAGCTTTCTTT.

This clonotype showed up just a few times. The chain combines TRBV28 with TRBJ2-5, with D possibly called TRBD1 or TRBD2 (6 bases each). Germline V gives CDR1 MDHEN, CDR2 SYDVKM. This CDR3 contains 15 residues. Trimming took off 2 bases at V and 2 bases at J, with 12 bases between the two ends. The CDR3 protein is CASSLGGGKQETQYF. In nucleotides, the CDR3 is TGTGCCAGCAGTTTAGGGGGCGGGAAGCAAGAGACCCAGTACTTC.

This clonotype was seen many times. The rearrangement joins TRBV12-3 or TRBV12-4 to TRBJ1-3, with D tentatively TRBD1 (6 bases). The ends were cut back, 7 bases at V and 2 bases at J, with 12 bases in the middle. The CDR3 is 14 residues long. In nucleotides, the CDR3 is TGTGCCAGCACCAAGACAGGCACTGGAAACACCATATATTTT. It is translated as CASTKTGTGNTIYF.

This chain connects TRBV6-5 to TRBJ2-7; unclear D gene. CDR1 is MNHEY, CDR2 SVGAGI, per germline. The CDR3 covers 17 residues. Trimming stripped 3 bases from V and 4 bases from J, with 22 bases between. Here the CDR3 DNA reads TGTGCCAGCAGTTATCTACGACATCCGAGCAGTTCGTACGAGCAGTACTTC. The encoded protein is CASSYLRHPSSSYEQYF.

V and J are TRBV7-9 and TRBJ2-3, with D perhaps matching TRBD1 (5 bases). Trimming removed 5 bases from V and 6 bases from J, with 12 bases in between. Germline V gene lookup returns CDR1 SEHNR and CDR2 FQNEAQ (reference sequence). The CDR3 covers 13 residues. In DNA form, the CDR3 reads TGTGCCAGCAGCCAACAGGTTCGGGATACGCAGTATTTT. Translated: CASSQQVRDTQYF.

This clonotype came up a few times. V usage is TRBV19 and J usage is TRBJ1-5, with no clear D. Germline values: CDR1 LNHDA, CDR2 SQIVND (reference sequence). V gave up 7 bases and J gave up 1 base, with 8 bases separating them. This CDR3 has 13 residues. CDR3 nucleotides: TGTGCCAGTACCTCCAAGAGCAATCAGCCCCAGCATTTT. The encoded protein is CASTSKSNQPQHF.

This clonotype was seen more than once but under ten times. V usage is TRBV7-6 and J usage is TRBJ2-3; the D is unclear. This CDR3 is 13 amino acids long. Trimming stripped 5 bases from V and 4 bases from J, with 10 bases between. The germline V gene encodes CDR1 SGHVS and CDR2 FNYEAQ. The chain's CDR3 is CASSLRMADTQYF. CDR3 nucleotide sequence: TGTGCCAGCAGCCTGCGGATGGCAGATACGCAGTATTTT.